This TCR beta chain was obtained from a study of cytomegalovirus exposure and HLA in healthy donors. As for the study in general: Among about 200 million T cells, an earlier analysis found roughly 120 million unique TCR beta sequences.

Donors in the study were healthy people who gave bone marrow. Germline CDR1 MDHEN, CDR2 SYDVKM. The germline V and J ends were trimmed by 1 base and 2 bases, with 6 bases remaining between them. CDR3 size: 14 residues. Amplification used 60 Vbeta primers and 13 Jbeta primers. Using immunoSEQ multiplex PCR, the repertoire was profiled, and TCRdb retains in-frame clones only, with some absent. This table has roughly 170,000 clones, about 81% appearing once. The chain combines TRBV28 with TRBJ2-1; D not resolved. The source is a woman aged 30 to 39 in good health and CMV-seronegative. The sample consisted of PBMCs. CDR3 DNA: TGTGCCAGCAGTTTATTCCTTACCTACAATGAGCAGTTCTTC. Protein sequence: CASSLFLTYNEQFF. Together with reference TRBV28 and TRBJ2-1, the CDR3 gives the full variable domain: DVKVTQSSRYLVKRTGEKVFLECVQDMDHENMFWYRQDPGLGLRLIYFSYDVKMKEKGDIPEGYSVSREKKERFSLILESASTNQTSMYLCASSLFLTYNEQFFGPGTRLTVL.